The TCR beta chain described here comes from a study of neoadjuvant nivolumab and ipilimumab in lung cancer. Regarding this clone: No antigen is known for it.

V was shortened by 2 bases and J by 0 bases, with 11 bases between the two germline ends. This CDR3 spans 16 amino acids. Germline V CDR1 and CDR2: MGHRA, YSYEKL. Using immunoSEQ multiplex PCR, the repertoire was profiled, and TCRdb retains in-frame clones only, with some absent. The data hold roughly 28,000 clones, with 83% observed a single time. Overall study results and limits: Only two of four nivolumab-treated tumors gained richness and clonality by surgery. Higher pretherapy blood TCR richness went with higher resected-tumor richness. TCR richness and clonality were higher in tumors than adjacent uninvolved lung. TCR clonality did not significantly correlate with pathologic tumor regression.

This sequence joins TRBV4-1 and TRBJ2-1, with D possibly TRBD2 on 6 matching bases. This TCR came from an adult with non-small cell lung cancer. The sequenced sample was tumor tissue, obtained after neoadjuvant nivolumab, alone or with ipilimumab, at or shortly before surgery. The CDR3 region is CASSQRGMSSYNEQFF. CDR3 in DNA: TGCGCCAGCAGCCAACGGGGGATGAGCTCCTACAATGAGCAGTTCTTC.